This T cell receptor (beta chain) emerged from a study of shared clonotypes between healthy human individuals. Per the germline V gene, CDR1 is SGHTA and CDR2 is FQGTGA. The germline V and J ends were trimmed by 5 bases and 7 bases, with 17 bases remaining between them. This CDR3 spans 14 amino acids. The method was immunoSEQ multiplex PCR; TCRdb's version includes in-frame clones alone and lacks a portion of them. Among approximately 400,000 clones, around 96% were seen once, and the ten largest hold around 0.32%. The specimen sequenced was memory CD8+ T cells sorted from blood. Subset reported: CD45RO+ cells pooled with CCR7-negative TemRA cells. This clonotype originated in a man younger than 45 in good health. The rearrangement joins TRBV7-3 to TRBJ1-1; a possible D gene is TRBD1 (6 bases). CDR3 in DNA: TGTGCCAGCAGCCCTGGATCAGGGGTAAATGAAGCTTTCTTT. This translates into CASSPGSGVNEAFF.